The 26 T cell receptor beta chains presented below share a single source sample, sequenced in a study of blood T cell repertoires in COVID-19. The data were produced by immunoSEQ multiplex PCR, yet TCRdb's version contains in-frame clones alone and is incomplete. Of under 350,000 clones listed, over 75% are singletons. Sequenced input: peripheral blood. The origin of the receptors is a human donor in a cohort sampled during active COVID-19.

V gene TRBV11-3 combines with J gene TRBJ2-3; possible D gene TRBD2, 5 bases. The CDR3 loop spans 14 amino acids. Germline lookup yields CDR1 SGHNT and CDR2 YENEEA. V was clipped by 1 base and J by 2 bases, with 7 bases between them. Written as DNA, the CDR3 is TGTGCCAGCAGCTTAGCCGGGGTCACAGATACGCAGTATTTT. Its translation: CASSLAGVTDTQYF.

This rearrangement joins TRBV30 to TRBJ2-5, with TRBD2 identical over 9 bases. This CDR3 is built from 17 residues. Germline V gene sequence: CDR1 GTSNPN, CDR2 SVGIG (reference sequence). V dropped 4 bases and J dropped 3; count of bases not matched to a gene: 15. The CDR3: CAWTPLLREGREETQYF. The CDR3, as DNA: TGTGCCTGGACCCCCCTCTTGCGGGAGGGCCGGGAAGAGACCCAGTACTTC.

The rearrangement links TRBV5-6 to TRBJ2-1; TRBD1 might be the D (6 bases). The germline V gene has CDR1 SGHDT and CDR2 YYEEEE. V was shortened by 2 bases and J by 7 bases, with 19 bases between the two germline ends. The CDR3 is made up of 16 amino acids. CDR3 sequence (DNA): TGTGCCAGCAGCTTAAGACTCCAGGGGCTAAGGAATGAGCAGTTCTTC. Translated, it gives CASSLRLQGLRNEQFF.

This clone was found a few times. The chain employs TRBV7-8 and TRBJ2-3, with TRBD1 as a possible D gene (7 bases). CDR3 length: 19 amino acids. The germline CDR1 and CDR2 sequences are SGHVS and FQNEAQ. V was pared by 5 bases and J by 6 bases, with 30 bases between. CDR3: CASSPGGQGIYNAWDTQYF. The CDR3 bases are TGTGCCAGCAGCCCAGGGGGGCAGGGGATCTATAACGCGTGGGATACGCAGTATTTT.

The rearrangement joins TRBV6-5 to TRBJ2-1; the match to TRBD2 covers 11 bases. CDR3 length: 15 amino acids. Trimming removed 7 bases from V and 4 bases from J; junction bases left unmatched: 6. Germline values: CDR1 MNHEY, CDR2 SVGAGI. The CDR3 coding sequence is TGTGCCAGCACCGGGACTAGCGGAAAGTACAATGAGCAGTTCTTC. It specifies CASTGTSGKYNEQFF.

The rearrangement uses TRBV5-6 and TRBJ2-1; TRBD2 agrees at 11 bases. Looked up from germline, CDR1 is SGHDT and CDR2 is YYEEEE. The V gene end was trimmed by 4 bases and the J gene end by 8 bases; junction bases not matched to a gene: 17. This CDR3 is 18 amino acids long. The CDR3 sequence is CASSSLAGGPDLFYEQFF. In DNA form, the CDR3 reads TGTGCCAGCAGCAGCTTAGCGGGAGGGCCGGATCTCTTCTATGAGCAGTTCTTC.

The V and J genes are TRBV12-3 or TRBV12-4 and TRBJ1-1; D gene ambiguous. CDR3 length: 11 amino acids. The V end lost 6 bases, the J end lost 10 bases, and 12 bases lay between the germline ends. CDR3 nucleotides: TGTGCCAGCAGCACGTCCGGTCGAGCTTTCTTT. Translation: CASSTSGRAFF.

The chain employs TRBV5-1 and TRBJ2-7; 11 bases match TRBD1. Germline CDR1 and CDR2: SGHRS and YFSETQ. The CDR3 length is 14 residues. V shed 4 bases, J shed 7 bases, and the junction held 7 bases outside the gene matches. CDR3 nucleotides: TGCGCCAGCAGCCGAGGACAGGGGGCTGAGGAGCAGTACTTC. Translated: CASSRGQGAEEQYF.

The rearrangement joins TRBV29-1 to TRBJ2-2; 7 bases line up with TRBD1. This CDR3 contains 13 residues. V lost 5 bases and J lost 4; bases outside the gene matches: 4. Germline lookup yields CDR1 SQVTM and CDR2 ANQGSEA. The CDR3 DNA follows: TGCAGCGTTAGGGGGCACGGCACCGGGGAGCTGTTTTTT. Its translation is CSVRGHGTGELFF.

This clone was counted only a few times. The chain uses TRBV10-3 and TRBJ1-1; D not resolved. This CDR3 contains 12 residues. V gave up 10 bases and J gave up 4 bases, with 13 bases separating them. Germline V CDR1 and CDR2: ENHRY, SYGVKD. The CDR3 nucleotides are TGTGCCACCTCCGGAGAGGGCACTGAAGCTTTCTTT. It translates to CATSGEGTEAFF.

The chain links TRBV29-1 to TRBJ2-5; 8 bases match TRBD2. The CDR3 has 12 amino acids. V was clipped by 4 bases and J by 4 bases; unmatched bases: 2. Germline V gene lookup returns CDR1 SQVTM and CDR2 ANQGSEA. In nucleotides, the CDR3 is TGCAGCGTTGGCCTAGCGGGAGAGACCCAGTACTTC. Protein: CSVGLAGETQYF.

The genes are TRBV9 and TRBJ2-3; D uncertain. The length of the CDR3 is 12 residues. The germline V gene has CDR1 SGDLS and CDR2 YYNGEE. The ends were cut back, 4 bases at V and 6 bases at J, with 9 bases in the middle. The CDR3, as DNA: TGTGCCAGCAGCCTCTCACGGGATACGCAGTATTTT. Residues: CASSLSRDTQYF.

The genes are TRBV4-1 and TRBJ2-7; tentatively, D is TRBD2 (5 bases). The CDR3 contains 15 residues. Trimming left V 6 bases short and J 5 bases short, with 20 bases between. Looked up from germline, CDR1 is MGHRA and CDR2 is YSYEKL. CDR3 DNA sequence: TGCGCCAGCAGTCGCCCCAGCGGATTATCCCACGAGCAGTACTTC. Its translation is CASSRPSGLSHEQYF.

This chain connects TRBV21-1 to TRBJ1-2; TRBD1 was called by the table and not checked on the DNA. TRBV21-1 is a pseudogene locus. CDR3 length equals 12 residues. The CDR3 nucleotides are TGTGCCAGCAGCTTGGACAGGGGAGGCTACACCTTC. The encoded protein is CASSLDRGGYTF.

J is TRBJ1-2 and V is TRBV18; no clear D gene. This CDR3 has 13 amino acids. Germline CDR1 reads KGHSH; CDR2 reads LQKENI. V was pared by 2 bases and J by 0 bases, with 4 bases between. This CDR3 reads CASSPSANYGYTF. In DNA, the CDR3 is TGTGCCAGCTCACCATCGGCTAACTATGGCTACACCTTC.

V is TRBV19 and J is TRBJ2-2; 12 nucleotides match TRBD2. The ends lost 4 bases at V and 5 bases at J; junction bases unmatched: 5. Germline V gene data show CDR1 as LNHDA and CDR2 as SQIVND (reference sequence). The CDR3 contains 16 residues. This chain's CDR3 is CASSTSTSGRTGELFF. The CDR3 nucleotides are TGTGCCAGTAGTACTTCGACTAGCGGGAGAACCGGGGAGCTGTTTTTT.

The chain employs TRBV5-1 and TRBJ2-5; 12 nucleotides line up with TRBD1. In germline, CDR1 is SGHRS, CDR2 YFSETQ. This CDR3 comprises 15 residues. The ends lost 4 bases at V and 5 bases at J; junction bases unmatched: 6. CDR3 nucleotide sequence: TGCGCCAGCAGCCAGGGACAGGGGGCTGTCGAGACCCAGTACTTC. Its protein is CASSQGQGAVETQYF.

This chain uses TRBV5-1 with TRBJ2-1; 12 bases line up with TRBD2. The CDR3 contains 17 residues. The V and J ends lost 0 bases and 2 bases, in that order; junction bases with no gene match: 3. The germline gives CDR1 SGHRS, CDR2 YFSETQ. The CDR3 coding sequence is TGCGCCAGCAGCTTGGGGACTAGCGGGACCGCCTACAATGAGCAGTTCTTC. Its translation: CASSLGTSGTAYNEQFF.

The chain employs TRBV4-1 and TRBJ1-2, with 7 positions matching TRBD1. Trimming cost V 4 bases and J 7 bases; bases outside gene matches: 9. Looked up from germline, CDR1 is MGHRA and CDR2 is YSYEKL. The CDR3 loop spans 14 amino acids. CDR3 region: CASSLRTGARGYTF. The CDR3 DNA follows: TGCGCCAGCAGCCTTAGAACAGGGGCACGTGGCTACACCTTC.

The J gene is TRBJ2-3, the V gene TRBV19; TRBD2 agrees at 7 bases. In germline, CDR1 is LNHDA, CDR2 SQIVND (reference sequence). The CDR3 sequence is 15 residues long. Trimming cost V 5 bases and J 6 bases; bases outside gene matches: 11. The CDR3 DNA sequence: TGTGCCAGTAGTGCGGGAGTGGGGCCGGGGGATACGCAGTATTTT. It is translated as CASSAGVGPGDTQYF. Supplemented by reference TRBV19 and TRBJ2-3, the full variable domain reads DGGITQSPKYLFRKEGQNVTLSCEQNLNHDAMYWYRQDPGQGLRLIYYSQIVNDFQKGDIAEGYSVSREKKESFPLTVTSAQKNPTAFYLCASSAGVGPGDTQYFGPGTRLTVL.

V and J are TRBV19 and TRBJ1-2; TRBD1 might be the D (6 bases). The V gene's germline CDR1 is LNHDA and CDR2 SQIVND (reference sequence). V dropped 4 bases and J dropped 5 bases, with 11 bases sitting between them. There are 13 residues in the CDR3. The CDR3 loop is CASSKTGMYGYTF. CDR3 sequence (DNA): TGTGCCAGTAGTAAAACAGGGATGTATGGCTACACCTTC.

The chain carries TRBV5-1 and TRBJ2-3; D gene uncertain. The CDR3 has 13 residues. CDR1 SGHRS and CDR2 YFSETQ come from the germline V gene. Trimming shortened V by 7 bases and J by 0 bases, and 9 bases separated the two germline ends. CDR3 sequence: CASSITSTDTQYF. In nucleotides, the CDR3 is TGCGCCAGCTCAATAACTAGCACAGATACGCAGTATTTT.

This chain connects TRBV12-3 or TRBV12-4 to TRBJ1-5; D unclear. Trimming shortened V by 2 bases and J by 4 bases, and 6 bases separated the two germline ends. The CDR3 totals 13 residues. The chain's CDR3 is CASSLLENQPQHF. In DNA form, the CDR3 reads TGTGCCAGCAGTTTACTCGAGAATCAGCCCCAGCATTTT.

The CDR3 sequence is CASSPGVSPGELFF. CDR3 nucleotide sequence: TGTGCCAGCAGCCCGGGGGTAAGCCCCGGGGAGCTGTTTTTT. The chain combines TRBV3-1 (or the pseudogene TRBV3-2) with TRBJ2-2; TRBD2 is a possible D gene (6 bases). The CDR3 is 14 residues long. CDR1 and CDR2 from the germline V gene are LGHDT and YNNKEL (reference sequence). V was shortened by 4 bases and J by 6 bases, with 12 bases between the two germline ends.

The V and J genes are TRBV27 and TRBJ2-1, with D tentatively TRBD1 (5 bases). V was trimmed by 3 bases and J by 10 bases, leaving 13 bases between them. The CDR3 is 13 amino acids. The germline gives CDR1 MNHEY, CDR2 SMNVEV (reference sequence). The CDR3 DNA reads as TGTGCCAGCAGTTTCTGGACAAGGTCAGAGCAGTTCTTC. Its protein is CASSFWTRSEQFF.

There are a few counts of this clone. The chain carries TRBV14 and TRBJ2-7, with TRBD2 matching 7 bases. After removal of 4 bases from V and 6 bases from J, the junction contained 3 bases not matched to a gene. CDR3 length equals 12 residues. Germline V gene lookup returns CDR1 SGHDN and CDR2 FVKESK. CDR3 sequence: CASSPTSFEQYF. The CDR3 nucleotides read TGTGCCAGCAGCCCGACTAGCTTCGAGCAGTACTTC.